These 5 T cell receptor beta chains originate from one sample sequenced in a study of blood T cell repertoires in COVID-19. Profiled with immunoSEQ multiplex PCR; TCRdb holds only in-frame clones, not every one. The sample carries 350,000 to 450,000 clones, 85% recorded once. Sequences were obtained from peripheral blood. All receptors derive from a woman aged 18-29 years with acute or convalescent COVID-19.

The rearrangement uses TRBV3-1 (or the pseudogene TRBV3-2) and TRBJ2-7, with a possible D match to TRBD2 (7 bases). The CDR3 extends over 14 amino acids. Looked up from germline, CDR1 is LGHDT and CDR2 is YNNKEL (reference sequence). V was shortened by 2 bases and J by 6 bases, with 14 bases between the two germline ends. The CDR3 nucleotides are TGTGCCAGCAGCCAACGGGACACGGGAGGCGAGCAGTACTTC. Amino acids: CASSQRDTGGEQYF.

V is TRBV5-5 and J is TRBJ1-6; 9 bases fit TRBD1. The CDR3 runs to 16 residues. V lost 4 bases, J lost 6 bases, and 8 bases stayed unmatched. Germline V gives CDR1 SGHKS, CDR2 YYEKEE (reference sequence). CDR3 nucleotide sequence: TGTGCCAGCAGCCTCCCGGGACAGGGAGCTAATTCACCCCTCCACTTT. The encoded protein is CASSLPGQGANSPLHF.

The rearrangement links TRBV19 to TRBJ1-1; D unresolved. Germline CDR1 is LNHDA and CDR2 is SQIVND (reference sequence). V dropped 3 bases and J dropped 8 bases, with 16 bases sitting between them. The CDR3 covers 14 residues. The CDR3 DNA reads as TGTGCCAGTAGTATCTCGACTACGGCTCCCGAAGCTTTCTTT. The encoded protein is CASSISTTAPEAFF.

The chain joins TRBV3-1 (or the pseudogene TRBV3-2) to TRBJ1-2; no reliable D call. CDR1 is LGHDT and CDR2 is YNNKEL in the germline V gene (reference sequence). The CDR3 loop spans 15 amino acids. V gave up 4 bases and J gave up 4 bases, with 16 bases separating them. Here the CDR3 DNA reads TGTGCCAGCAGCCCAAAAATTCAGACACGCTATGGCTACACCTTC. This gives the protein CASSPKIQTRYGYTF.

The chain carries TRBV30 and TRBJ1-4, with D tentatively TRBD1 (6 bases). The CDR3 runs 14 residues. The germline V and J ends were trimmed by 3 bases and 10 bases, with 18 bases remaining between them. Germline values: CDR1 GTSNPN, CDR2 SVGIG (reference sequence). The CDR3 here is CAWSADSSRGKLFF. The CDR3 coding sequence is TGTGCCTGGAGCGCGGACAGTTCGAGGGGAAAACTGTTTTTT. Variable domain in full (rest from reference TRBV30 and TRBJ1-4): SQTIHQWPATLVQPVGSPLSLECTVEGTSNPNLYWYRQAAGRGLQLLFYSVGIGQISSEVPQNLSASRPQDRQFILSSKKLLLSDSGFYLCAWSADSSRGKLFFGSGTQLSVL.